The 14 T cell receptor beta chains given below trace back to one sample, sequenced in a study of molecular identifiers for immune sequencing clone quantification. TCRdb ran MiXCR on the PCR reads and lists one entry per CDR3 protein. The sample lists fewer than 350,000 distinct CDR3 sequences, roughly a quarter occurring once. Sequenced input: naive CD8+ T cells from blood, with Jurkat cell RNA spiked in. Subset meaning: FACS-sorted CD8+CD4-CCR7+CD45RA+ naive T cells. The receptors were sampled from a human donor in good health. Some libraries in this study had Jurkat cell RNA spiked in.

Remarks on this clonotype: The junction departs from the called germline gene at one end, perhaps through a read error. The chain is built from TRBV28 and TRBJ1-1; D uncertain. The CDR3 is 12 amino acids. The V gene's germline CDR1 is MDHEN and CDR2 SYDVKM. The CDR3 region has the DNA TGTGCCAGCAGGATGAGGTGCACTGAAGCTCTCTTT. This codes for CASRMRCTEALF.

V usage is TRBV27 and J usage is TRBJ1-5, with TRBD1 matching 9 bases. This CDR3 is built from 15 residues. CDR1 and CDR2 from the germline V gene are MNHEY and SMNVEV (reference sequence). The V and J ends lost 0 bases and 5 bases, in that order; junction bases with no gene match: 2. The CDR3: CASSLSGQGHQPQHF. The CDR3 DNA reads TGTGCCAGCAGTTTATCGGGACAGGGTCATCAGCCCCAGCATTTT.

This clonotype has only a few counts. No conserved phenylalanine or tryptophan ends this CDR3, so it is likely a read error. The chain recombines TRBV5-1 with TRBJ2-3; D is possibly TRBD2 (6 bases). Germline loops: CDR1 SGHRS, CDR2 YFSETQ. There are 15 residues in the CDR3. The germline V and J ends were trimmed by 3 bases and 1 base, with 12 bases remaining between them. The CDR3 DNA follows: TGCGCCAGCAGCTCCGTGGGGGGTGGCACAGATACGCAGTATCTT. Translating gives CASSSVGGGTDTQYL.

Ten or more counts support this clonotype. J is TRBJ2-1 and V is TRBV2, with 10 bases aligning to TRBD2. Unmatched junction bases numbered 3, after V lost 2 bases and J lost 5 bases. CDR1 is SNHLY, CDR2 FYNNEI, per germline. The CDR3 runs to 15 residues. The CDR3 DNA is TGTGCCAGCAGTGAATTGCTAGCGGGGGACAATGAGCAGTTCTTC. Protein: CASSELLAGDNEQFF.

To note about this clonotype: This may arise from a read error, as a much more abundant clone is one base away. The J gene is TRBJ2-7, the V gene TRBV28; D is possibly TRBD1 or TRBD2 (5 bases each). Germline CDR1 MDHEN, CDR2 SYDVKM. CDR3 size: 14 residues. The CDR3 region has the DNA TGTGCCGGCAGCTACCGGGGCGTCCGCGGGGAGCAGTACTTC. Residues: CAGSYRGVRGEQYF.

This clonotype showed up many times. The chain couples TRBV9 to TRBJ2-1; D ambiguous. The CDR3 contains 16 residues. Germline V lookup: CDR1 SGDLS, CDR2 YYNGEE. V lost 0 bases and J lost 5, with 15 bases in between. CDR3 nucleotides: TGTGCCAGCAGCGTAGCCTACCTGACCCGGGACAATGAGCAGTTCTTC. As protein: CASSVAYLTRDNEQFF.

This clonotype turned up a few times. The CDR3 coding sequence is TGTGCCAGTAGTATGCTAGCCACAGATACGCAGTATTTT. It is translated as CASSMLATDTQYF. The chain is built from TRBV19 and TRBJ2-3; D is perhaps TRBD2 (5 bases). Germline CDR1 and CDR2: LNHDA and SQIVND (reference sequence). The CDR3 contains 13 residues. The ends were cut back, 3 bases at V and 2 bases at J, with 6 bases in the middle.

This clonotype has a single count. A much larger clone differs by one base, so this may be a read error. The chain has TRBV5-3 and TRBJ1-1, with D perhaps matching TRBD1 (5 bases). TRBV5-3 is assigned to the ORF class and has an uncertain function. The V and J ends lost 8 bases and 6 bases respectively, with 17 bases between them. This CDR3 is 13 amino acids long. CDR3 region: CASSIGGYAEAFF. DNA for the CDR3: TGTGCCAGCAGCATCGGGGGTTACGCTGAAGCTTTCTTT.

This clonotype was picked up many times. The CDR3 loop is CASSFSGAVQETQYF. In nucleotides, the CDR3 is TGTGCCAGCAGCTTTAGTGGTGCGGTTCAGGAGACCCAGTACTTC. The gene calls are TRBV7-9 and TRBJ2-5; no reliable D call. The CDR3 totals 15 residues. V lost 3 bases and J 5 bases, leaving 16 bases between the germline ends. Germline V gives CDR1 SEHNR, CDR2 FQNEAQ (reference sequence).

J is TRBJ1-2 and V is TRBV6-2 or TRBV6-3; no clear D gene. This CDR3 is built from 14 residues. Trimming stripped 0 bases from V and 7 bases from J, with 12 bases between. Germline lookup yields CDR1 MNHEY and CDR2 SVGEGT. CDR3 in DNA: TGTGCCAGCAGTTACTCGATTCCGAGTACTGGCTACACCTTC. Its protein product is CASSYSIPSTGYTF.

This clonotype was picked up many times. The V call is TRBV9, the J call TRBJ2-7; 9 nucleotides agree with TRBD2. The CDR3 extends over 15 amino acids. Per the germline V gene, CDR1 is SGDLS and CDR2 is YYNGEE. With V trimmed by 0 bases and J by 2 bases, 3 bases remained unmatched. As DNA, the CDR3 is TGTGCCAGCAGCGTAGGGGCGGGGGGGACCTACGAGCAGTACTTC. It yields the protein CASSVGAGGTYEQYF.

This clonotype has only one observation. A junction boundary mismatches the germline segment, possibly from a read error. The chain couples TRBV5-3 to TRBJ1-5; D call uncertain. TRBV5-3 belongs to the ORF category, with a function that is uncertain. The CDR3 is made up of 14 amino acids. The CDR3 spells CASSLMGTRQPQHF. DNA for the CDR3: TGTGCCAGCAGCTTAATGGGAACCAGACAGCCCCAGCATTTT.

This clonotype showed up many times. This chain uses TRBV4-1 with TRBJ2-1; TRBD1 agrees at 7 bases. Unmatched junction bases numbered 6, after V lost 2 bases and J lost 8 bases. The CDR3 totals 14 residues. Germline CDR1 is MGHRA and CDR2 is YSYEKL. The CDR3, as DNA: TGCGCCAGCAGCCAAACCCGACAGGGTCATGAGCAGTTCTTC. Translating gives CASSQTRQGHEQFF.

Many counts were recorded for this clonotype. The chain uses TRBV28 and TRBJ1-5; D gene uncertain. Trimming cost V 1 base and J 0 bases, with 1 base left between them. Germline CDR1 is MDHEN and CDR2 is SYDVKM. This CDR3 region has 13 residues. This chain's CDR3 is CASSLFSNQPQHF. CDR3 nucleotides: TGTGCCAGCAGTTTATTTAGCAATCAGCCCCAGCATTTT. The variable domain in full, with the rest retrieved from reference TRBV28 and TRBJ1-5, is DVKVTQSSRYLVKRTGEKVFLECVQDMDHENMFWYRQDPGLGLRLIYFSYDVKMKEKGDIPEGYSVSREKKERFSLILESASTNQTSMYLCASSLFSNQPQHFGDGTRLSIL.